The rows below give T cell receptor beta chains drawn from one sample of a study of response to subunit inactivated influenza vaccine. TCRdb ran MiXCR on the RT-PCR reads and lists one entry per CDR3 protein. The repertoire holds a few hundred thousand distinct CDR3 sequences, with roughly 15% as singletons. The sequencing used PBMCs from blood, collected 11 to 12 days after vaccination. The source of these receptors is a man between 45 and 60 years old who received an inactivated influenza vaccine. The CDR3 runs from the conserved cysteine through the conserved F or W. A D gene is named only where the DNA matches it firmly. A clone size is listed for some rows: how often the clone was seen (once, few, many), or a class if it is expanded.

few,TRBV5-1,TRBJ1-1,NA,TGCGCCAGCAGCCCTGGCACCCTATCAGGGAACACTGAAGCTTTCTTT,CASSPGTLSGNTEAFF
few,TRBV5-1,TRBJ1-1,NA,TGCGCCAGCAGCTTGGGAGAGTCGACCGCTGAAGCTTTCTTT,CASSLGESTAEAFF
NA,TRBV15,TRBJ2-1,NA,TGTGCCACCAGCAACGGGGCTCGGGGCAACAATGAGCAGTTCTTC,CATSNGARGNNEQFF
NA,TRBV4-1,TRBJ1-3,NA,TGCGCCAGCAGCCAAGAAAGGTTACGGGTATCAGGAAACACCATATATTTT,CASSQERLRVSGNTIYF
NA,TRBV9,TRBJ2-3,TRBD2,TGTGCCAGCAGCGAGACTAGCGGGCTGATTTCTAATACGCAGTATTTT,CASSETSGLISNTQYF
NA,TRBV20-1,TRBJ2-1,TRBD1,TGCAGTGAGGTGAGACAGGGTCAATACAATGAGCAGTTCTTC,CSEVRQGQYNEQFF
NA,TRBV7-9,TRBJ2-3,TRBD2,TGTGCCACCAATAGCGGGGGGGTAGATACGCAGTATTTT,CATNSGGVDTQYF
NA,TRBV12-3/TRBV12-4,TRBJ2-7,NA,TGTGCCAGCTCCCGCACGAGCTCCTACGAGCAGTACTTC,CASSRTSSYEQYF
NA,TRBV12-3/TRBV12-4,TRBJ2-2,NA,TGTGCCAGCGCCGGCTCCGGGGAGCTGTTTTTT,CASAGSGELFF
few,TRBV6-1,TRBJ1-2,TRBD1,TGTGCCAGCAGCCTGACCGGGACAGGGGCTAACTATGGCTACACCTTC,CASSLTGTGANYGYTF
NA,TRBV12-3/TRBV12-4,TRBJ2-3,NA,TGTGCCAGCAGTTATCAGGGAAGAGGTACGCAGTATTTT,CASSYQGRGTQYF
many,TRBV10-3,TRBJ2-1,NA,TGTGCCATCAGGGATGGGGGTTACAATGAGCAGTTCTTC,CAIRDGGYNEQFF
NA,TRBV18,TRBJ1-1,NA,TGTGCCAGCTCACTACGAGTTTACCGCTCGGAAGAAGCTTTCTTT,CASSLRVYRSEEAFF
few,TRBV29-1,TRBJ2-1,TRBD2,TGCAGCGTTGGTGGCGGGGGGGGTCGGAATGAGCAGTTCTTC,CSVGGGGGRNEQFF
many,TRBV12-3/TRBV12-4,TRBJ1-6,NA,TGTGCCAGCAGTTCGGGCTCCAGCTCCTATAATTCACCCCTCCACTTT,CASSSGSSSYNSPLHF
few,TRBV5-1,TRBJ2-1,TRBD2,TGCGCCAGCAGCTTTCGACTAGCGGGAGGGGAACAGTTCTTC,CASSFRLAGGEQFF
few,TRBV4-3,TRBJ1-6,NA,TGCGCCAGCAGCCAAGATACAGGTTATAATTCACCCCTCCACTTT,CASSQDTGYNSPLHF
NA,TRBV4-3,TRBJ2-2,NA,TGCGCCAGCAGCCAAATTGCAGGCGGCGGGGAGCTGTTTTTT,CASSQIAGGGELFF
few,TRBV2,TRBJ2-1,NA,TGTGCCAGCAGTGCACAGAGCTCCTACAATGAGCAGTTCTTC,CASSAQSSYNEQFF
NA,TRBV28,TRBJ1-2,NA,TGTGCCAGCAGTCCTCCTTTTTATAAGTGGGGCTACACCTTC,CASSPPFYKWGYTF